The rows below give T cell receptor beta chains drawn from one sample of a study of blood T cell repertoires in COVID-19. Profiled with immunoSEQ multiplex PCR; TCRdb holds only in-frame clones, not every one. This table holds 110,000 to 150,000 clones, roughly 84% found once. Sequenced input: peripheral blood. These receptors were taken from a human donor in a cohort sampled during active COVID-19. Each CDR3 is given with its conserved first and last residue. The order of the fields is J gene, V gene, D gene, CDR3 protein. The D gene is left open where the match is weak.

j_call: TRBJ1-5; v_call: TRBV10-3; d_call: TRBD1; cdr3_aa: CAISETSGQGGNQPQHF
j_call: TRBJ2-3; v_call: TRBV13; d_call: TRBD2; cdr3_aa: CASSSALAGGPGDTQYF
j_call: TRBJ2-1; v_call: TRBV28; d_call: .; cdr3_aa: CASSSSSSEQFF
j_call: TRBJ1-6; v_call: TRBV5-6; d_call: TRBD1; cdr3_aa: CASSGQGDSPLHF
j_call: TRBJ2-7; v_call: TRBV7-2; d_call: TRBD2; cdr3_aa: CASSLAGGGAYEQYF
j_call: TRBJ1-1; v_call: TRBV2; d_call: TRBD1; cdr3_aa: CASIRDRSMNTEAFF
j_call: TRBJ1-3; v_call: TRBV7-2; d_call: .; cdr3_aa: CASSLGSPGNSGNTIYF
j_call: TRBJ2-5; v_call: TRBV2; d_call: .; cdr3_aa: CASSAGLEVKTQYF
j_call: TRBJ1-1; v_call: TRBV18; d_call: .; cdr3_aa: CASSSNTEAFF
j_call: TRBJ1-4; v_call: TRBV4-3; d_call: .; cdr3_aa: CASSHSGNNEKLFF
j_call: TRBJ1-2; v_call: TRBV19; d_call: .; cdr3_aa: CASSIHSSAYGYTF
j_call: TRBJ2-7; v_call: TRBV4-3; d_call: TRBD1; cdr3_aa: CASSQDVRGRYEQYF
j_call: TRBJ2-2; v_call: TRBV5-1; d_call: TRBD1; cdr3_aa: CASSPPGTGPAPGELFF
j_call: TRBJ1-2; v_call: TRBV7-2; d_call: .; cdr3_aa: CASRSNPGSDYGYTF
j_call: TRBJ2-7; v_call: TRBV19; d_call: TRBD1; cdr3_aa: CASSQGDPYEQYF
j_call: TRBJ2-5; v_call: TRBV21-1; d_call: .; cdr3_aa: CASSKGEGGPGETQYF
j_call: TRBJ2-2; v_call: TRBV6-4; d_call: TRBD2; cdr3_aa: CASSAERGHTGELFF
j_call: TRBJ1-1; v_call: TRBV11-3; d_call: TRBD1; cdr3_aa: CASSPRDRGRTEAFF
j_call: TRBJ1-1; v_call: TRBV5-5; d_call: TRBD1; cdr3_aa: CASSSGTANTEAFF
j_call: TRBJ2-1; v_call: TRBV11-1; d_call: TRBD2; cdr3_aa: CASSLGLAGDNEQFF
j_call: TRBJ1-2; v_call: TRBV6-5; d_call: TRBD1; cdr3_aa: CASSYGRGRGYTF
j_call: TRBJ2-3; v_call: TRBV2; d_call: .; cdr3_aa: CASSRTTITDTQYF
j_call: TRBJ1-2; v_call: TRBV19; d_call: .; cdr3_aa: CASSTPTGRYGYTF
j_call: TRBJ1-2; v_call: TRBV6-1; d_call: .; cdr3_aa: CASSELRYGYTF
j_call: TRBJ1-2; v_call: TRBV6-5; d_call: TRBD1; cdr3_aa: CAITNTQGGPYGYTF
j_call: TRBJ2-3; v_call: TRBV5-1; d_call: TRBD2; cdr3_aa: CASSLVAGVSDTQYF
j_call: TRBJ2-2; v_call: TRBV9; d_call: .; cdr3_aa: CASSVGGGELFF